Listed below are T cell receptor beta chains from one sample, sequenced in a study of vaccination and CD4 T cells after COVID-19. A single record per CDR3 protein comes from TCRdb applying MiXCR to the PCR reads. The sample contains 30,000 or so distinct CDR3 sequences, approximately 48% of which appear only once. Sequences were derived from CD4+ T cells from blood, sampled about 7 months after SARS-CoV-2 vaccination. All receptors come from a human donor who had recovered from COVID-19. CDR3s include the opening cysteine and the closing phenylalanine or tryptophan. D genes are given only for firm matches. Clone size is not always given. Where it is, it says once, few, many or a class for expanded clones.

CDR3 protein	CDR3 DNA	J gene	D gene	V gene	clone size
CASSGGGNTEAFF	TGTGCCAGCAGTGGAGGGGGGAACACTGAAGCTTTCTTT	TRBJ1-1	.	TRBV6-1	few
CASKSWEPLGSYEQYF	TGTGCCAGCAAATCTTGGGAACCCCTGGGCTCCTACGAGCAGTACTTC	TRBJ2-7	.	TRBV7-2	.
CASSGGGGTQYF	TGTGCCAGCAGTGGGGGCGGAGGGACCCAGTACTTC	TRBJ2-5	.	TRBV6-2/TRBV6-3	few
CASSTTGGYEQYF	TGTGCCAGCAGCACTACAGGGGGATACGAGCAGTACTTC	TRBJ2-7	TRBD1	TRBV6-1	.
CASSLGPGVSDNEQFF	TGTGCCAGCAGCTTAGGTCCGGGGGTGAGTGACAATGAGCAGTTCTTC	TRBJ2-1	.	TRBV7-2	few
CASSQRQSPRF	TGTGCCAGCAGCCAACGACAGTCCCCCCGCTTT	TRBJ1-1	.	TRBV7-3	.
CASRAGVSDTQYF	TGTGCCAGCAGGGCGGGAGTTTCAGATACGCAGTATTTT	TRBJ2-3	TRBD2	TRBV6-2/TRBV6-3	.
CAISAATGEIPEAFF	TGTGCCATCAGTGCGGCGACAGGGGAGATTCCTGAAGCTTTCTTT	TRBJ1-1	TRBD1	TRBV10-3	.
CASSLGLASTDTQYF	TGTGCCAGCAGCTTGGGACTAGCGAGCACAGATACGCAGTATTTT	TRBJ2-3	TRBD2	TRBV7-9	.
CGSSLTGTSGRAGETQYF	TGTGGCAGCAGCTTAACAGGGACTAGCGGGAGGGCCGGAGAGACCCAGTACTTC	TRBJ2-5	TRBD2	TRBV7-2	.
CASSPVGATGELFF	TGTGCCAGCAGCCCAGTGGGGGCGACCGGGGAGCTGTTTTTT	TRBJ2-2	.	TRBV7-3	few
CASSKETLSTDTQYF	TGTGCCAGCAGCAAAGAAACACTAAGCACAGATACGCAGTATTTT	TRBJ2-3	.	TRBV7-9	.
CASSRTGGRQFF	TGTGCCAGCAGCCGTACAGGGGGGCGGCAGTTCTTC	TRBJ2-1	TRBD1	TRBV7-7	.
CASSLSTTSANEQFF	TGTGCCAGCAGTTTATCGACGACTAGCGCTAATGAGCAGTTCTTC	TRBJ2-1	TRBD2	TRBV27	once
CASSESHSGANVLTF	TGTGCCAGCAGTGAGTCCCACTCTGGGGCCAACGTCCTGACTTTC	TRBJ2-6	.	TRBV6-1	few
CAISDEQETQYF	TGTGCCATCAGTGATGAACAAGAGACCCAGTACTTC	TRBJ2-5	.	TRBV10-3	.
CASSLPPGTGENGYTF	TGCGCCAGCAGCCTTCCTCCAGGGACGGGGGAAAATGGCTACACCTTC	TRBJ1-2	.	TRBV4-1	.
CASTYKRGLTDTQYF	TGTGCCAGCACCTACAAGCGGGGACTCACAGATACGCAGTATTTT	TRBJ2-3	TRBD2	TRBV6-2/TRBV6-3	.
CASSIRLGADNEQYF	TGTGCCAGTAGTATTCGGTTGGGGGCCGACAACGAGCAGTACTTC	TRBJ2-7	.	TRBV19	.
CASSYSRQGPNYGYTF	TGTGCCAGCAGTTACTCGAGGCAGGGGCCTAACTATGGCTACACCTTC	TRBJ1-2	.	TRBV6-2/TRBV6-3	few
CASSLPRPSNQPQHF	TGTGCCAGCAGCCTTCCTCGGCCTAGCAATCAGCCCCAGCATTTT	TRBJ1-5	.	TRBV28	.
CASSSHTGEQFF	TGTGCCAGCAGCTCCCACACCGGTGAGCAGTTCTTC	TRBJ2-1	.	TRBV7-8	few
CASSPSGSPGELFF	TGTGCCAGCAGCCCTAGCGGGAGTCCCGGGGAGCTGTTTTTT	TRBJ2-2	TRBD2	TRBV6-4	.
CASSYQTAGGYTF	TGTGCCAGCAGTTACCAAACAGCGGGCGGCTACACCTTC	TRBJ1-2	.	TRBV6-4	.
CASTLAGRLNEQYF	TGTGCCAGCACTTTAGCGGGCCGACTTAACGAGCAGTACTTC	TRBJ2-7	TRBD2	TRBV28	.
CASSQGRAPLHF	TGTGCCAGCAGCCAGGGGCGGGCACCCCTCCACTTT	TRBJ1-6	.	TRBV7-6	few
CATSRSPGQVGQPQHF	TGTGCCACCAGCAGATCACCTGGACAGGTCGGTCAGCCCCAGCATTTT	TRBJ1-5	TRBD1	TRBV15	.
CASSLQGKAFF	TGTGCCAGCAGCTTACAGGGGAAGGCTTTCTTT	TRBJ1-1	.	TRBV7-2	.
CASSKGQGMDEQFF	TGTGCCAGCAGCAAAGGACAGGGGATGGATGAGCAGTTCTTC	TRBJ2-1	TRBD1	TRBV7-3	.